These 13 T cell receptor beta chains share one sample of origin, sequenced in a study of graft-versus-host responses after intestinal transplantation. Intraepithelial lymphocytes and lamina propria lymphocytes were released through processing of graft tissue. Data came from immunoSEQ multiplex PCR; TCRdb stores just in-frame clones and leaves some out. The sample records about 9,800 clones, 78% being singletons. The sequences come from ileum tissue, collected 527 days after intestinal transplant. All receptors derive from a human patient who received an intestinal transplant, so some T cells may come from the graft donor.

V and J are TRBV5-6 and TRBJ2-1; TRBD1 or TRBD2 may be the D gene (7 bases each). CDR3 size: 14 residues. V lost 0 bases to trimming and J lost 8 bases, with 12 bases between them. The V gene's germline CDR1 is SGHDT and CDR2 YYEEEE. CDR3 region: CASSLVQGRDEQFF. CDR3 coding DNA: TGTGCCAGCAGCTTGGTACAGGGGAGGGATGAGCAGTTCTTC.

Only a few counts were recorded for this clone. The CDR3 nucleotides read TGTGCAAGTCGATCGGGGGGCAATCAGCCCCAGCATTTT. Its protein is CASRSGGNQPQHF. The chain recombines TRBV12-2 with TRBJ1-5. TRBV12-2 is labeled a pseudogene. The CDR3 consists of 13 residues.

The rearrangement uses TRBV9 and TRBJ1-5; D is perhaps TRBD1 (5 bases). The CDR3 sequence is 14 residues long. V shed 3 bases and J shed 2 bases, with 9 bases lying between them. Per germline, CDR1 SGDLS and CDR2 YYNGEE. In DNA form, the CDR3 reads TGTGCCAGCAGCGCAGGGACGGGCAATCAGCCCCAGCATTTT. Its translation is CASSAGTGNQPQHF.

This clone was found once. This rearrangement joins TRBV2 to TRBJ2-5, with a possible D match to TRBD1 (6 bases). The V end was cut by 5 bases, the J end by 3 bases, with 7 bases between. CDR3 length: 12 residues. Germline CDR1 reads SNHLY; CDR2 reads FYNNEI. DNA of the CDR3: TGTGCCAGCAGTCACAGGGAAGAGACCCAGTACTTC. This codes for CASSHREETQYF.

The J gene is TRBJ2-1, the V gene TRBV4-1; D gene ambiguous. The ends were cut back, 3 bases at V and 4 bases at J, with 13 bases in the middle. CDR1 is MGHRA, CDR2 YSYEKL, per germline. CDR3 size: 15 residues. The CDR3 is CASSHNQSPYNEQFF. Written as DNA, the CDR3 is TGCGCCAGCAGCCATAACCAGTCTCCTTACAATGAGCAGTTCTTC.

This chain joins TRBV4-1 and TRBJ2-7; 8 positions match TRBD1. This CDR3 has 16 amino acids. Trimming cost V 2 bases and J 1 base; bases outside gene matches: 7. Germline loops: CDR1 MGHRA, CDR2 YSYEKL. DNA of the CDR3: TGCGCCAGCAGCCAACCCGGGACAGGTACTTCCTACGAGCAGTACTTC. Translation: CASSQPGTGTSYEQYF.

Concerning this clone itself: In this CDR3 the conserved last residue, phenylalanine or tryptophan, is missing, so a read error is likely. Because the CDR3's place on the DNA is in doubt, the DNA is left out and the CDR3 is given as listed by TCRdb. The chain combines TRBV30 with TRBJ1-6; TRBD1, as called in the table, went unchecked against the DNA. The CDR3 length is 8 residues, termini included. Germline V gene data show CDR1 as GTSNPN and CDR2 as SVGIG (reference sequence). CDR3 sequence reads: CAWSVSGA.

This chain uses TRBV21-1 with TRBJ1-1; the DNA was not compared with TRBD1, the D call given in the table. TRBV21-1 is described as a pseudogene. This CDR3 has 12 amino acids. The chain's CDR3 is CARSDRNTEAFF. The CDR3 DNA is TGTGCCAGATCGGACAGAAACACTGAAGCTTTCTTT.

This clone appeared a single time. DNA for the CDR3: TGTGCCAGCAGCTTGTTAGGGGAAGGGGGTCAAGAGACCCAGTACTTC. Translation: CASSLLGEGGQETQYF. The rearrangement uses TRBV5-6 and TRBJ2-5; D may be TRBD1 (6 bases). CDR1 and CDR2 from the germline V gene are SGHDT and YYEEEE. The CDR3 contains 16 residues. V lost 1 base and J lost 2, with 15 bases in between.

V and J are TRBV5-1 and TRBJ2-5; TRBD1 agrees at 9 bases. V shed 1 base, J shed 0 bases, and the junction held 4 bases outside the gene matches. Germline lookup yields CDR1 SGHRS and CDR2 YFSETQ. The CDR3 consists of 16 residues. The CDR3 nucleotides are TGCGCCAGCAGCTTGCCCGGGACAGGGTACCAAGAGACCCAGTACTTC. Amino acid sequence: CASSLPGTGYQETQYF.

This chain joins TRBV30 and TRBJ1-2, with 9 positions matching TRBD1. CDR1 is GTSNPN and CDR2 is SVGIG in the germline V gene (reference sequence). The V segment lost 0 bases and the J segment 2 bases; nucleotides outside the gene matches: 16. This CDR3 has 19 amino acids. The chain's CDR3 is CAWSVIHPGQGDRNYGYTF. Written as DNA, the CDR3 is TGTGCCTGGAGTGTAATTCACCCGGGACAGGGTGATAGGAACTATGGCTACACCTTC.

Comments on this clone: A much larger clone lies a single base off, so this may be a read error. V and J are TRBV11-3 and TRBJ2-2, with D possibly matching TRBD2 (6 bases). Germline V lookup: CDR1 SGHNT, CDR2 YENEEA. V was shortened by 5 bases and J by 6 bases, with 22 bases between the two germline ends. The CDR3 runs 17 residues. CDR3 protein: CASSTYWGRTGAGELFF. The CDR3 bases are TGTGCCAGCAGCACCTACTGGGGGAGGACGGGGGCCGGGGAGCTGTTTTTT.

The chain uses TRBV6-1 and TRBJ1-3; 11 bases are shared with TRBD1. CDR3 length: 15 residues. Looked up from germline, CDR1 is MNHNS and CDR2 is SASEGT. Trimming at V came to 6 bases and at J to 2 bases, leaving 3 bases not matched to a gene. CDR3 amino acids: CASRSDRGPGNTIYF. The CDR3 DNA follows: TGTGCCAGCAGATCGGACAGGGGGCCTGGAAACACCATATATTTT.